The 24 T cell receptor beta chains presented below share a single source sample, sequenced in a study of T-cell reconstitution after alpha-beta-depleted transplantation in children. A TCRbeta library incorporating unique molecular identifiers was prepared. MiXCR, applied by TCRdb to the PCR reads, yields one record per CDR3 protein. The sample contains 250,000 to 350,000 distinct CDR3 sequences, more than 8% of which appear only once. The sequencing here drew on PBMCs from the stem cell graft donor, taken from the stem cell graft. The receptors here all came from a human donor who donated a stem cell graft to a child with SCID.

This rearrangement joins TRBV4-2 to TRBJ2-3; 13 bases are a match to TRBD2. The J segment lost 0 bases and the V segment lost 3 bases, leaving 9 bases of the junction unmatched. The CDR3 runs to 19 residues. Per germline, CDR1 LGHNA and CDR2 YNFKEQ. This CDR3 reads CASSHHPGLAGTSTDTQYF. As DNA, the CDR3 is TGTGCCAGCAGCCATCATCCGGGACTAGCGGGGACCAGCACAGATACGCAGTATTTT.

CDR3 sequence reads: CASSLRTGAKTEAFF. CDR3 bases: TGTGCCAGCAGTTTGCGGACAGGGGCAAAGACTGAAGCTTTCTTT. The chain employs TRBV6-5 and TRBJ1-1; 9 bases agree with TRBD1. The ends lost 4 bases at V and 5 bases at J; junction bases unmatched: 8. Germline values: CDR1 MNHEY, CDR2 SVGAGI. The CDR3 sequence is 15 residues long.

The CDR3 region has the DNA TGCAGTGCTAGACGACAAGAGACCCAGTACTTC. Translated: CSARRQETQYF. V gene TRBV20-1 combines with J gene TRBJ2-5; D not certain. The germline gives CDR1 DFQATT, CDR2 SNEGSKA (reference sequence). The CDR3 runs 11 residues. Trimming took 2 bases from V and 2 from J, leaving 3 bases between them.

The chain couples TRBV7-6 to TRBJ2-3, with a weak D call TRBD1 (6 bases). Trimming removed 1 base from V and 0 bases from J, with 11 bases in between. This CDR3 comprises 16 residues. Germline V gives CDR1 SGHVS, CDR2 FNYEAQ. The CDR3, as DNA: TGTGCCAGCAGCTTAGGGGTAGGGGGAAGCACAGATACGCAGTATTTT. It encodes CASSLGVGGSTDTQYF. Variable domain in full (rest from reference TRBV7-6 and TRBJ2-3): GAGVSQSPRYKVTKRGQDVALRCDPISGHVSLYWYRQALGQGPEFLTYFNYEAQQDKSGLPNDRFSAERPEGSISTLTIQRTEQRDSAMYRCASSLGVGGSTDTQYFGPGTRLTVL.

Many counts were recorded for this clonotype. V and J are TRBV5-1 and TRBJ2-7; TRBD1 might be the D (6 bases). The CDR3 is made up of 12 amino acids. Trimming stripped 5 bases from V and 3 bases from J, with 9 bases between. The germline V gene encodes CDR1 SGHRS and CDR2 YFSETQ. The CDR3 nucleotides are TGCGCCAGCAGGTCACAGGGCTACGAGCAGTACTTC. Translation: CASRSQGYEQYF.

This clonotype was observed a few times. The rearrangement joins TRBV20-1 to TRBJ1-6; TRBD1 aligns across 7 bases. V trimming: 6 bases; J trimming: 5 bases; junction bases outside the gene matches: 10. The CDR3 loop spans 15 amino acids. Germline V gives CDR1 DFQATT, CDR2 SNEGSKA (reference sequence). CDR3 in DNA: TGCAGTGCCAGCCTCCAGGGGGTCAATAATTCACCCCTCCACTTT. It specifies CSASLQGVNNSPLHF.

This clonotype was observed many times. The chain combines TRBV29-1 with TRBJ2-3; a weak D match, TRBD1 (5 bases). V shed 6 bases and J shed 5 bases, with 12 bases lying between them. Germline CDR1 and CDR2: SQVTM and ANQGSEA. This CDR3 has 12 residues. The CDR3 here is CSVGRAEDTQYF. In DNA form, the CDR3 reads TGCAGCGTGGGGCGAGCAGAAGATACGCAGTATTTT.

This clonotype was counted between two and nine times. V usage is TRBV6-6 and J usage is TRBJ2-5, with 10 bases aligning to TRBD2. J was trimmed by 0 bases and V by 7 bases; bases with no gene match: 5. Germline values: CDR1 MNHNY, CDR2 SVGAGI (reference sequence). CDR3 length: 15 residues. The DNA for the CDR3 is TGTGCCAGCATTCCTAGCGGGGGAAACCAAGAGACCCAGTACTTC. Protein product: CASIPSGGNQETQYF.

The J gene is TRBJ2-7, the V gene TRBV3-1; a possible D gene is TRBD1 (5 bases). Germline lookup yields CDR1 LGHDT and CDR2 YNNKEL (reference sequence). The V and J ends lost 6 bases and 1 base respectively, with 16 bases between them. The CDR3 is 15 amino acids. This CDR3 is CASSPQGWVSYEQYF. Here the CDR3 DNA reads TGTGCCAGCAGTCCCCAGGGATGGGTATCCTACGAGCAGTACTTC.

This clonotype was detected many times. V is TRBV5-1 and J is TRBJ2-5; TRBD2 agrees at 7 bases. Germline CDR1 reads SGHRS; CDR2 reads YFSETQ. This CDR3 is built from 14 residues. J gave up 0 bases and V 4 bases, and 3 bases lay outside the gene matches. The chain's CDR3 is CASSPTSDQETQYF. CDR3 DNA: TGCGCCAGCAGCCCAACTAGCGACCAAGAGACCCAGTACTTC.

The gene calls are TRBV7-3 and TRBJ2-1; D may be TRBD1 (8 bases). The CDR3 is made up of 19 amino acids. The V gene's germline CDR1 is SGHTA and CDR2 FQGTGA. V gave up 0 bases and J gave up 5 bases, with 23 bases separating them. The CDR3: CASSLTEWEGQGADNEQFF. CDR3 DNA: TGTGCCAGCAGCTTAACGGAATGGGAGGGGCAGGGGGCCGACAATGAGCAGTTCTTC.

The rearrangement links TRBV5-1 to TRBJ2-2; D is tentatively TRBD1 or TRBD2 (5 bases each). V was cut by 0 bases and J by 5 bases, with 11 bases left in between. Germline assignment: CDR1 SGHRS and CDR2 YFSETQ. There are 15 residues in the CDR3. The CDR3 bases are TGCGCCAGCAGCTTGGATCCAGGGACGACCGGGGAGCTGTTTTTT. The encoded protein is CASSLDPGTTGELFF.

V usage is TRBV2 and J usage is TRBJ1-1; TRBD1 is a possible D gene (6 bases). V was pared by 2 bases and J by 8 bases, with 15 bases between. The CDR3 sequence is 14 residues long. Germline V lookup: CDR1 SNHLY, CDR2 FYNNEI. Written as DNA, the CDR3 is TGTGCCAGCAGTGAATGGAGTGGGGGCTTCGAAGCTTTCTTT. Its translation is CASSEWSGGFEAFF.

The gene calls are TRBV6-1 and TRBJ1-5, with 7 bases fitting TRBD1. The CDR3 spans 13 residues. V dropped 5 bases and J dropped 6; count of bases not matched to a gene: 4. Germline V lookup: CDR1 MNHNS, CDR2 SASEGT. The CDR3 here is CASSRDRVQPQHF. CDR3 coding DNA: TGTGCCAGCAGTCGAGACAGGGTTCAGCCCCAGCATTTT.

The CDR3 here is CASSDSRYTEAFF. CDR3 sequence (DNA): TGTGCCAGCAGCGATTCCCGGTATACTGAAGCTTTCTTT. The chain combines TRBV4-2 with TRBJ1-1; D gene ambiguous. V was trimmed by 5 bases and J by 5 bases, leaving 12 bases between them. There are 13 residues in the CDR3. Germline-derived CDR1 and CDR2 are LGHNA and YNFKEQ.

This clonotype was counted many times. The chain combines TRBV20-1 with TRBJ2-7, with D possibly being TRBD2 (6 bases). The CDR3 is 12 residues long. Germline CDR1 reads DFQATT; CDR2 reads SNEGSKA (reference sequence). V was shortened by 3 bases and J by 0 bases, with 6 bases between the two germline ends. CDR3 in amino acids: CSARTSSYEQYF. CDR3 bases: TGCAGTGCTAGGACTAGCTCCTACGAGCAGTACTTC.

The CDR3 here is CASSPKGSNQPQHF. DNA for the CDR3: TGTGCCAGCTCACCAAAGGGGTCCAATCAGCCCCAGCATTTT. The chain has TRBV18 and TRBJ1-5, with D maybe TRBD1 (5 bases). This CDR3 contains 14 residues. Trimming shortened V by 2 bases and J by 3 bases, and 8 bases separated the two germline ends. Germline loops: CDR1 KGHSH, CDR2 LQKENI.

The chain uses TRBV9 and TRBJ1-2; D gene unclear. CDR3 size: 14 residues. V was pared by 0 bases and J by 5 bases, with 11 bases between. Germline assignment: CDR1 SGDLS and CDR2 YYNGEE. The CDR3 DNA reads as TGTGCCAGCAGCGTAGTGAGAGGGCAATATGGCTACACCTTC. Its protein product is CASSVVRGQYGYTF.

This clonotype was seen at least ten times. This chain joins TRBV4-1 and TRBJ2-2; TRBD2 matches at 8 bases. The germline V gene encodes CDR1 MGHRA and CDR2 YSYEKL. This CDR3 is 17 amino acids long. The V gene end was trimmed by 0 bases and the J gene end by 2 bases; junction bases not matched to a gene: 5. CDR3 sequence: CASSQDPAGANTGELFF. DNA for the CDR3: TGCGCCAGCAGCCAAGATCCAGCGGGGGCTAACACCGGGGAGCTGTTTTTT.

This chain links TRBV12-3 or TRBV12-4 with TRBJ2-7, with a weak D call TRBD2 (6 bases). CDR3 length: 13 amino acids. Trimming took off 6 bases at V and 1 base at J, with 10 bases between the two ends. In DNA, the CDR3 is TGTGCCAGCAGAAGCGGGTCTTCCTACGAGCAGTACTTC. Residues: CASRSGSSYEQYF.

This clonotype was picked up many times. V is TRBV2 and J is TRBJ2-1; D unclear. CDR1 SNHLY and CDR2 FYNNEI come from the germline V gene. This CDR3 has 14 residues. Trimming pared 7 bases from V and 1 base from J, leaving 11 bases between. This CDR3 is CASKTRGSYNEQFF. CDR3 DNA: TGTGCCAGCAAGACCCGTGGATCCTACAATGAGCAGTTCTTC.

The V call is TRBV20-1, the J call TRBJ2-3; 8 bases agree with TRBD2. V shed 6 bases, J shed 4 bases, and the junction held 9 bases outside the gene matches. Germline-derived CDR1 and CDR2 are DFQATT and SNEGSKA (reference sequence). The CDR3 runs 14 residues. CDR3 bases: TGCAGTGCGCCGGGGGGGCCAGTGGCAGATACGCAGTATTTT. Translating it yields CSAPGGPVADTQYF.

The sample holds a few counts of this clonotype. The chain couples TRBV6-5 to TRBJ2-7; tentatively, D is TRBD1 (6 bases). Trimming cost V 2 bases and J 4 bases, with 15 bases left between them. This CDR3 is built from 15 residues. The germline gives CDR1 MNHEY, CDR2 SVGAGI. CDR3 amino acids: CASSYRQVFPYEQYF. In DNA form, the CDR3 reads TGTGCCAGCAGTTACCGACAGGTCTTCCCTTACGAGCAGTACTTC.

There are a few counts of this clonotype. The CDR3 region has the DNA TGTGCCAGCAGCCCTTGGGACGGGGTCACTGAAGCTTTCTTT. Translation gives CASSPWDGVTEAFF. The rearrangement uses TRBV9 and TRBJ1-1; D may be TRBD1 (5 bases). The germline V and J ends were trimmed by 4 bases and 4 bases, with 14 bases remaining between them. The germline V gene has CDR1 SGDLS and CDR2 YYNGEE. The CDR3 runs 14 residues.